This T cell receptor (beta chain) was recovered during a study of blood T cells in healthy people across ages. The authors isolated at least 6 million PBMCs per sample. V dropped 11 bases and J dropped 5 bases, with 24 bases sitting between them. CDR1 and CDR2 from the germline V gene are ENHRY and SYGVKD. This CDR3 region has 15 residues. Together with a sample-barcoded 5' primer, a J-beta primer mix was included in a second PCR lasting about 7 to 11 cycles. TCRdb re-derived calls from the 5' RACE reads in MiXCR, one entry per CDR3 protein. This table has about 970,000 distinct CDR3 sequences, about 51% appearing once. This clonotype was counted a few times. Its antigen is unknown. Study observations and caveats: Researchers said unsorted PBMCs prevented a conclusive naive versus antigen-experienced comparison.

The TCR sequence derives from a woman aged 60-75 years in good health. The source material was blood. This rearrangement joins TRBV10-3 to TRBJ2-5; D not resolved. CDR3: CAPGTCKVPRETQYF. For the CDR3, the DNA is TGTGCCCCCGGAACGTGTAAGGTGCCAAGGGAGACCCAGTACTTC.